These T cell receptor beta chains were read from a single sample in a study of cytomegalovirus exposure and HLA in healthy donors. The data were produced by immunoSEQ multiplex PCR, yet TCRdb's version contains in-frame clones alone and is incomplete. The table records 150,000 to 170,000 clones, 80% of them present only once. The specimen was PBMCs. The receptors originated from a man aged 30 to 39 in good health and CMV-seropositive. CDR3s include the opening cysteine and the closing phenylalanine or tryptophan. D genes are given only for firm matches. For some rows the clone size is stated as once, few or many, or as a class when expanded; others skip it.

j_gene	d_gene	v_gene	abundance	CDR3nt	CDR3aa
TRBJ2-1	-	TRBV28	few	TGTGCCAGCAGCCCAGGAGCGGATAGCTCCTACAATGAGCAGTTCTTC	CASSPGADSSYNEQFF
TRBJ2-1	TRBD2	TRBV27	-	TGTGCCAGCAGTTTACTTAGCGGGAGTGAAAATGAGCAGTTCTTC	CASSLLSGSENEQFF
TRBJ1-2	-	TRBV21-1	-	TGTGCCAGAAGGGAGGGGCGCGGCTATGGCTACACCTTC	CARREGRGYGYTF
TRBJ2-1	TRBD1	TRBV29-1	-	TGCAGCGCTATATTTGGGACAGGGTCGCAGTTCTTC	CSAIFGTGSQFF
TRBJ2-1	TRBD2	TRBV14	-	TGTGCCAGCAGCCAAGTAAATCGCGCTAGCGGGAGGAATAATGAGCAGTTCTTC	CASSQVNRASGRNNEQFF
TRBJ2-7	-	TRBV5-1	-	TGCGCCAGCCGAGACACGAAATCCAACTCCTACGAGCAGTACTTC	CASRDTKSNSYEQYF
TRBJ2-7	TRBD1	TRBV15	-	TGTGCCACCACCGACGAACAGGGGGACTACGAGCAGTACTTC	CATTDEQGDYEQYF
TRBJ2-7	TRBD1	TRBV27	-	TGTGCCAGCAGTTCGGGGACAGGGGCCCCCTACGAGCAGTACTTC	CASSSGTGAPYEQYF
TRBJ1-2	TRBD1	TRBV6-5	few	TGTGCCAGCAGTTACGGGGACAGGGGGATCGGTGGCTACACCTTC	CASSYGDRGIGGYTF
TRBJ2-1	TRBD2	TRBV4-2	-	TGTGCCAGCAGCCCCCACGAGCGGGAGTACAATGAGCAGTTCTTC	CASSPHEREYNEQFF
TRBJ2-2	TRBD2	TRBV7-2	-	TGTGCCAGCAGCTCGCAGACTAGCGGGACCGGGGAGCTGTTTTTT	CASSSQTSGTGELFF
TRBJ2-1	TRBD1	TRBV28	-	TGTGCCAGCAATTGGGGACAGGGAACCTACAATGAGCAGTTCTTC	CASNWGQGTYNEQFF
TRBJ1-2	TRBD1	TRBV5-6	-	TGTGCCAGCAGCACCCGACAGGGGCGTGGCGGCTACACCTTC	CASSTRQGRGGYTF
TRBJ1-4	-	TRBV7-9	few	TGTGCCAGCAGCTTAGTGCAGGGGATTAATGAAAAACTGTTTTTT	CASSLVQGINEKLFF
TRBJ2-7	TRBD2	TRBV28	-	TGTGCCAGCAGCCCTCATCAGCGGGAGTTAGCCTACGAGCAGTACTTC	CASSPHQRELAYEQYF
TRBJ1-2	TRBD1	TRBV28	-	TGTGCCAGCAGTGGGGACAGAGCCTATGGCTACACCTTC	CASSGDRAYGYTF
TRBJ1-4	-	TRBV25-1	-	TGTGCCAGCAAAGAGGGAGCTAATGAAAAACTGTTTTTT	CASKEGANEKLFF
TRBJ1-1	-	TRBV2	-	TGTGCCAGCAGTGAAGCGTCCGTCGCTTTCTTT	CASSEASVAFF
TRBJ1-1	-	TRBV30	-	TGTGCCTGGAGTACGACAGGGAACACTGAAGCTTTCTTT	CAWSTTGNTEAFF
TRBJ1-2	-	TRBV6-5	-	TGTGCCAGCAGTGGGAGCGGGGCCAATGGCTACACCTTC	CASSGSGANGYTF
TRBJ1-2	-	TRBV28	once	TGTGCCAGCACCGGGGGGGGCCGTGGTGGCTACACCTTC	CASTGGGRGGYTF
TRBJ1-2	-	TRBV14	-	TGTGCCAGCAGCCGGCGGGAGGCTCGGAGTGGCTACACCTTC	CASSRREARSGYTF
TRBJ2-3	TRBD2	TRBV10-2	-	TGCGCCAGCGGCAACGCGTGGGCTAGCGGGAGGGCCTTGTATACAGATACGCAGTATTTT	CASGNAWASGRALYTDTQYF
TRBJ2-2	TRBD1	TRBV7-3	-	TGTGCCAGCAGATACCTCGGGACAGGGCGGGCCGGGGAGCTGTTTTTT	CASRYLGTGRAGELFF
TRBJ2-7	-	TRBV4-2	-	TGTGCCAGCAGCCCCCAGGGCACCTCCTACGAGCAGTACTTC	CASSPQGTSYEQYF
TRBJ1-2	-	TRBV6-5	-	TGTGCCAGCAGTGAATATGGCTCTAACTATGGCTACACCTTC	CASSEYGSNYGYTF
TRBJ2-3	-	TRBV11-3	-	TGTGCCAGCAGCTTAGAAGGCGGATTCACAGATACGCAGTATTTT	CASSLEGGFTDTQYF
TRBJ2-1	TRBD1	TRBV2	-	TGTGCCAGCATCCGGGACAGCCTAGGTTACAATGAGCAGTTCTTC	CASIRDSLGYNEQFF
TRBJ2-1	TRBD2	TRBV7-9	-	TGTGCCAGCAGCCGCGGGACTAGCGGGATCGAAGAGCAGTTCTTC	CASSRGTSGIEEQFF
TRBJ1-3	TRBD1	TRBV29-1	-	TGCAGCTTAGAACTACAGGGGGCGGCTGGAAACACCATATATTTT	CSLELQGAAGNTIYF
TRBJ1-6	-	TRBV6-1	-	TGTGCCAGCAGTGATCTCGTCTCACCCCTCCACTTT	CASSDLVSPLHF
TRBJ1-3	-	TRBV6-1	-	TGTGCCAGCAGTGAACAGGCCTCTGGAAACACCATATATTTT	CASSEQASGNTIYF
TRBJ1-2	TRBD1	TRBV7-2	-	TGTGCCAGCAGGGCCCGGACAGGGGTTAACTATGGCTACACCTTC	CASRARTGVNYGYTF
TRBJ2-1	-	TRBV19	-	TGTGCCAGCAAAGACAGTTCCTCCGGGGGTGAGCAGTTCTTC	CASKDSSSGGEQFF
TRBJ2-5	-	TRBV9	-	TGTGCCAGCAGCGTAGGGAGCACCCAAGAGACCCAGTACTTC	CASSVGSTQETQYF
TRBJ1-1	-	TRBV5-4	-	TGTGCCAGCAGCTTGTTTGTCACGGTATCCACTGAAGCTTTCTTT	CASSLFVTVSTEAFF
TRBJ2-5	-	TRBV21-1	-	TGTGCCAGCAGCAATGCCCAGGACAGTCGACAAGAGACCCAGTACTTC	CASSNAQDSRQETQYF
TRBJ2-7	TRBD1	TRBV5-1	-	TGCGCCAGCAGCTTGGCCACAGGGGGCGTCGGCTACGAGCAGTACTTC	CASSLATGGVGYEQYF